The 10 T cell receptor beta chains below all came from one sample that was sequenced in a study of CD8 T cells in Susac syndrome. Reverse transcription of roughly 0.5 to 1 ug RNA was carried out with random hexamers. A single record per CDR3 protein comes from TCRdb applying MiXCR to the immunoSEQ multiplex PCR reads. The repertoire holds more than 110,000 distinct CDR3 sequences, with 95% as singletons. Sequenced: CD4+ T cells from PBMCs. All receptors derive from a human donor with Susac syndrome.

The V and J genes are TRBV24-1 and TRBJ2-2, with D perhaps matching TRBD1 (6 bases). The V end lost 3 bases, the J end lost 5 bases, and 18 bases lay between the germline ends. Germline V gives CDR1 KGHDR, CDR2 SFDVKD. The CDR3 is made up of 17 amino acids. CDR3 amino acids: CATSDPQGGFGTGELFF. The DNA of the CDR3 is TGTGCCACCAGTGATCCCCAAGGGGGATTCGGGACCGGGGAGCTGTTTTTT.

The chain combines TRBV25-1 with TRBJ2-5, with 7 bases fitting TRBD2. V lost 2 bases to trimming and J lost 7 bases; unmatched junction nucleotides: 16. This CDR3 is built from 17 residues. CDR1 is MGHDK and CDR2 is SYGVNS in the germline V gene. The CDR3 DNA reads TGTGCCAGCAGTGAAAAACAAGGAATAGCGGGTTCAGCGACCCAGTACTTC. Encoded protein: CASSEKQGIAGSATQYF. Variable domain in full (rest from reference TRBV25-1 and TRBJ2-5): EADIYQTPRYLVIGTGKKITLECSQTMGHDKMYWYQQDPGMELHLIHYSYGVNSTEKGDLSSESTVSRIRTEHFPLTLESARPSHTSQYLCASSEKQGIAGSATQYFGPGTRLLVL.

This chain uses TRBV24-1 with TRBJ2-3, with D perhaps matching TRBD1 (6 bases). V was shortened by 2 bases and J by 12 bases, with 11 bases between the two germline ends. Germline V gives CDR1 KGHDR, CDR2 SFDVKD. CDR3 length equals 12 residues. The CDR3 DNA is TGTGCCACCAGTGATTACGGGACAACTCAGTATTTT. It codes for CATSDYGTTQYF.

This rearrangement joins TRBV20-1 to TRBJ1-1, with D possibly matching TRBD1 (6 bases). The V gene's germline CDR1 is DFQATT and CDR2 SNEGSKA (reference sequence). The CDR3 extends over 12 amino acids. Trimming cost V 6 bases and J 1 base, with 9 bases left between them. The CDR3 sequence: CSATGGNTEAFF. DNA of the CDR3: TGCAGTGCGACAGGAGGGAACACTGAAGCTTTCTTT.

The chain carries TRBV7-2 and TRBJ2-7, with 12 bases fitting TRBD2. Germline V lookup: CDR1 SGHTA, CDR2 FQGNSA. The CDR3 has 17 residues. V was pared by 5 bases and J by 5 bases, with 13 bases of the junction left unmatched. The CDR3 here is CASSRSPSGRALHEQYF. Written as DNA, the CDR3 is TGTGCCAGCAGCCGATCGCCTAGCGGGAGGGCCCTCCACGAGCAGTACTTC.

The chain couples TRBV2 to TRBJ1-2, with a possible D match to TRBD1 (6 bases). This CDR3 spans 15 amino acids. The germline V gene encodes CDR1 SNHLY and CDR2 FYNNEI. The V end lost 4 bases, the J end lost 3 bases, and 15 bases lay between the germline ends. The DNA of the CDR3 is TGTGCCAGCAGTGCGACAGGCTCGAGGGACTATGGCTACACCTTC. It codes for CASSATGSRDYGYTF.

This clonotype was seen once. The chain is built from TRBV9 and TRBJ1-2; the D is unclear. Germline V gene sequence: CDR1 SGDLS, CDR2 YYNGEE. This CDR3 spans 14 amino acids. With 0 bases removed from V and 4 bases from J, the gap between germline ends came to 10 bases. CDR3 sequence reads: CASSVAGRSYGYTF. The CDR3 nucleotides are TGTGCCAGCAGCGTAGCGGGGAGGTCCTATGGCTACACCTTC. Variable domain in full (rest from reference TRBV9 and TRBJ1-2): DSGVTQTPKHLITATGQRVTLRCSPRSGDLSVYWYQQSLDQGLQFLIQYYNGEERAKGNILERFSAQQFPDLHSELNLSSLELGDSALYFCASSVAGRSYGYTFGSGTRLTVV.

This chain links TRBV5-4 with TRBJ2-5, with no clear D. Trimming took 2 bases from V and 1 from J, leaving 9 bases between them. The CDR3 is 14 amino acids. The germline CDR1 and CDR2 sequences are SGHNT and YYREEE (reference sequence). The CDR3 loop reads CASSFHRAQETQYF. The CDR3 nucleotides are TGTGCCAGCAGCTTCCACAGAGCCCAAGAGACCCAGTACTTC.

V is TRBV30 and J is TRBJ2-2; a possible D gene is TRBD2 (6 bases). CDR3 length equals 13 residues. The V end was cut by 5 bases, the J end by 1 base, with 8 bases between. The germline CDR1 and CDR2 sequences are GTSNPN and SVGIG (reference sequence). The chain's CDR3 is CAWVRGNTGELFF. The CDR3, as DNA: TGTGCCTGGGTGCGGGGGAACACCGGGGAGCTGTTTTTT.

This chain links TRBV7-9 with TRBJ2-3; the D gene is possibly TRBD1 (5 bases). CDR1 and CDR2 from the germline V gene are SEHNR and FQNEAQ (reference sequence). Trimming stripped 5 bases from V and 4 bases from J, with 13 bases between. The CDR3 runs to 14 residues. CDR3 bases: TGTGCCAGCAGCCCGCAGGGTGGGGCAGATACGCAGTATTTT. This translates into CASSPQGGADTQYF.